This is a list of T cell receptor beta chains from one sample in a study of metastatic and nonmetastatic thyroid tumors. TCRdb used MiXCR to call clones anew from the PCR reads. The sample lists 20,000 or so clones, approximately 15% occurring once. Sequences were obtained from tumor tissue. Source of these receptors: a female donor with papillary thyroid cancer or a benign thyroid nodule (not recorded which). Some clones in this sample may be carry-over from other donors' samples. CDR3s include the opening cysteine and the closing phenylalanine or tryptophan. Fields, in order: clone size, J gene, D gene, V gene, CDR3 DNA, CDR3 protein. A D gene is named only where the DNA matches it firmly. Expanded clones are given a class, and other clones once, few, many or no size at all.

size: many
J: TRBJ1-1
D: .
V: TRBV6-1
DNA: TGTGCCAGCAAGGTCGAGTGGGCGAACACTGAAGCTTTCTTT
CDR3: CASKVEWANTEAFF

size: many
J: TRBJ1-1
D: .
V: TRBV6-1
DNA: TGTGCCAGCAGTGTACGGAGGGACACTGAAGCTTTCTTT
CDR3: CASSVRRDTEAFF

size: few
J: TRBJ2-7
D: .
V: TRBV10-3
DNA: TGTGCCATCAGTGACCGTGACAGGAACTCCTACGAGCAGTACTTC
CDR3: CAISDRDRNSYEQYF

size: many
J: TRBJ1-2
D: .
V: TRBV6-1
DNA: TGTGCCAGCAACGAGGGATATGGTGGCTACACCTTC
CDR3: CASNEGYGGYTF

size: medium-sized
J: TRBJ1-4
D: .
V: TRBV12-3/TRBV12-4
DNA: TGTGCCAGCAGTTTAGAAGGCGGGCGAGAAAAACTGTTTTTT
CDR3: CASSLEGGREKLFF

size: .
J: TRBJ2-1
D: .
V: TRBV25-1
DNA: TGTGCCAGCAGTCCAGTTAGGGGGACCTTATACAATGAGCAGTTCTTC
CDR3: CASSPVRGTLYNEQFF

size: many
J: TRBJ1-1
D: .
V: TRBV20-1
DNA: TGCAGTGCTGGGCCCCAGATGAACACTGAAGCTTTCTTT
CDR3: CSAGPQMNTEAFF

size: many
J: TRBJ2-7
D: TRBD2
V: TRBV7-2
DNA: TGTGCCAGCAGCAGGAGCGGGGTCGGAACCTACGAGCAGTACTTC
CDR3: CASSRSGVGTYEQYF

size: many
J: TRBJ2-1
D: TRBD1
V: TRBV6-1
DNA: TGTGCCAGCAGTATGAGGACAGGGGCCTCCAATGAGCAGTTCTTC
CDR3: CASSMRTGASNEQFF

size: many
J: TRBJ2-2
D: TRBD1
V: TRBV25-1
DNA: TGTGCCAGCAGTGAAGGGACAGGGACGGGCACCGGGGAGCTGTTTTTT
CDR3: CASSEGTGTGTGELFF